These 15 T cell receptor beta chains were sequenced from one sample in a study of blood T cell repertoires in COVID-19. Sequencing used immunoSEQ multiplex PCR; TCRdb keeps in-frame clones, though not all of them. The table records 300,000 or so clones, 90% of them present only once. Sequencing was carried out using peripheral blood. The source of these receptors is a middle-aged woman with acute or convalescent COVID-19.

The chain joins TRBV9 to TRBJ2-3; 7 nucleotides align to TRBD1. With 3 bases clipped from V and 0 bases from J, the junction kept 7 bases outside the gene matches. The germline CDR1 and CDR2 sequences are SGDLS and YYNGEE. This CDR3 has 16 residues. CDR3 sequence (DNA): TGTGCCAGCAGCGAGGGGGCTTCGGACAGCACAGATACGCAGTATTTT. Translation gives CASSEGASDSTDTQYF.

The rearrangement uses TRBV24-1 and TRBJ2-3, with TRBD1 matching 9 bases. The CDR3 contains 15 residues. Germline CDR1 reads KGHDR; CDR2 reads SFDVKD. Trimming at V came to 5 bases and at J to 3 bases, leaving 5 bases not matched to a gene. DNA of the CDR3: TGTGCCACCAGTGTAGGGACAGGGTTGACAGATACGCAGTATTTT. Translating gives CATSVGTGLTDTQYF.

This chain uses TRBV5-6 with TRBJ1-4, with D unclear. The V gene lost 3 bases and the J gene lost 0 bases, with 21 bases spanning the gap. CDR3 length: 19 amino acids. The germline gives CDR1 SGHDT, CDR2 YYEEEE. The CDR3 sequence is CASSYLFDIGGTTNEKLFF. DNA of the CDR3: TGTGCCAGCAGCTACCTATTTGACATTGGCGGGACAACTAATGAAAAACTGTTTTTT.

The J gene is TRBJ2-3, the V gene TRBV19, with 13 positions matching TRBD2. V was pared by 5 bases and J by 2 bases, with 10 bases of the junction left unmatched. Germline CDR1 reads LNHDA; CDR2 reads SQIVND (reference sequence). CDR3 length: 18 amino acids. The CDR3 is CASSSRLAGGDFTDTQYF. Here the CDR3 DNA reads TGTGCCAGTAGTTCCCGACTAGCGGGGGGTGATTTCACAGATACGCAGTATTTT.

The rearrangement links TRBV11-2 to TRBJ2-7, with D unclear. The germline CDR1 and CDR2 sequences are SGHAT and FQNNGV. This CDR3 comprises 13 residues. V lost 2 bases to trimming and J lost 3 bases, with 8 bases between them. The DNA for the CDR3 is TGTGCCAGCAGCTTATCGGTCCTCTACGAGCAGTACGTC. Translated: CASSLSVLYEQYV.

This chain links TRBV6-5 with TRBJ2-3; D is possibly TRBD2 (6 bases). The CDR3 spans 14 residues. With 6 bases removed from V and 0 bases from J, the gap between germline ends came to 10 bases. The germline gives CDR1 MNHEY, CDR2 SVGAGI. In nucleotides, the CDR3 is TGTGCCAGCAGCTCGGGACTTAGCACAGATACGCAGTATTTT. Translating it yields CASSSGLSTDTQYF.

This chain links TRBV13 with TRBJ1-1; 11 bases line up with TRBD1. The V gene's germline CDR1 is PRHDT and CDR2 FYEKMQ (reference sequence). The J segment lost 1 base and the V segment lost 5 bases, leaving 9 bases of the junction unmatched. The CDR3 sequence is 17 residues long. CDR3 sequence: CASSPTRDRGSNTEAFF. The CDR3 DNA follows: TGTGCCAGCAGCCCAACCCGGGACAGGGGGTCGAACACTGAAGCTTTCTTT.

V gene TRBV3-1 (or the pseudogene TRBV3-2) combines with J gene TRBJ1-2, with unresolved D. This CDR3 contains 12 residues. V dropped 0 bases and J dropped 4 bases, with 3 bases sitting between them. Germline V gives CDR1 LGHDT, CDR2 YNNKEL (reference sequence). CDR3 bases: TGTGCCAGCAGCCAAGATCTCTATGGCTACACCTTC. It is translated as CASSQDLYGYTF.

The DNA for the CDR3 is TGTGCCAGTAGTAGTAGCGGGGGGGCTGAGACCCAGTACTTC. It codes for CASSSSGGAETQYF. The V gene is TRBV19, the J gene TRBJ2-5; 11 bases match TRBD2. Germline values: CDR1 LNHDA, CDR2 SQIVND (reference sequence). Unmatched junction bases numbered 3, after V lost 4 bases and J lost 5 bases. This CDR3 spans 14 amino acids.

The V call is TRBV5-1, the J call TRBJ1-1; D is unresolved. With 4 bases removed from V and 0 bases from J, the gap between germline ends came to 13 bases. CDR1 is SGHRS, CDR2 YFSETQ, per germline. There are 15 residues in the CDR3. This chain's CDR3 is CASSGVAGLNTEAFF. The CDR3 DNA sequence: TGCGCCAGCAGCGGGGTGGCGGGGTTGAACACTGAAGCTTTCTTT.

This sequence joins TRBV2 and TRBJ1-6; a possible D gene is TRBD1 (5 bases). Trimming cost V 7 bases and J 2 bases, with 12 bases left between them. CDR1 and CDR2 (germline): SNHLY, FYNNEI. This CDR3 has 15 residues. CDR3 sequence reads: CASKEYRTYNSPLHF. CDR3 DNA sequence: TGTGCCAGCAAGGAGTACAGGACCTATAATTCACCCCTCCACTTT.

The chain combines TRBV5-1 with TRBJ1-5; 9 nucleotides line up with TRBD1. Germline V gene sequence: CDR1 SGHRS, CDR2 YFSETQ. CDR3 length equals 17 residues. The ends lost 2 bases at V and 7 bases at J; junction bases unmatched: 13. Here the CDR3 reads CASSLKPLQGASQPQHF. Here the CDR3 DNA reads TGCGCCAGCAGCTTAAAACCTCTACAGGGGGCTTCGCAGCCCCAGCATTTT.

The V gene is TRBV4-2, the J gene TRBJ2-3; TRBD2 might be the D (6 bases). Germline V gives CDR1 LGHNA, CDR2 YNFKEQ. V dropped 5 bases and J dropped 6 bases, with 21 bases sitting between them. The CDR3 spans 16 residues. In nucleotides, the CDR3 is TGTGCCAGCAGCGGAAGGGGACTCACCTACGGTGATACGCAGTATTTT. Protein sequence: CASSGRGLTYGDTQYF.

This clone was recorded once. The chain links TRBV6-1 to TRBJ1-2; perhaps TRBD1 as D (6 bases). The CDR3 is 13 residues long. V lost 3 bases, J lost 4 bases, and 9 bases lay in between. Germline assignment: CDR1 MNHNS and CDR2 SASEGT. In DNA form, the CDR3 reads TGTGCCAGCAGTGACCGGACAGTCTATGGCTACACCTTC. Its protein is CASSDRTVYGYTF.

This chain joins TRBV18 and TRBJ1-2; 10 bases map to TRBD1. Germline V CDR1 and CDR2: KGHSH, LQKENI. The CDR3 extends over 14 amino acids. Losses at the gene ends were 3 bases for V and 9 bases for J; bases not matched to a gene: 7. This CDR3 reads CASSPEGQGNRYTF. The CDR3 region has the DNA TGTGCCAGCTCACCCGAGGGACAGGGGAATCGCTACACCTTC.